This TCR beta chain was sequenced for a study of human T cells and chemical hapten exposure. V was shortened by 8 bases and J by 0 bases, with 10 bases between the two germline ends. This CDR3 region has 13 residues. Germline V gives CDR1 MNHNS, CDR2 SASEGT. Findings and caveats of the study: Expanded TCRs grouped into significantly more large CDR3 similarity clusters than controls produced.

The time point was: patch test 3, about 24 weeks after DPC sensitization. The treatment was: therapeutic diphenylcyclopropenone sensitization with weekly scalp DPC. In regard to this clonotype: Its antigen is currently unknown.

MiXCR was run by TCRdb on the RACE reads, yielding one entry per CDR3 protein. The sample records 180,000 or so distinct CDR3 sequences, around a quarter being singletons. This TCR was sampled from a woman aged 35 to 49 with alopecia areata. Some clones in this sample may be carry-over from other donors' samples. The rearrangement joins TRBV6-1 to TRBJ1-1; TRBD1 is a possible D gene (6 bases). The sequenced sample was whole blood, obtained in connection with sensitization to the hapten diphenylcyclopropenone (DPC). CDR3 nucleotide sequence: TGTGCCAGCCTTGGACAGATGAACACTGAAGCTTTCTTT. Amino acid sequence: CASLGQMNTEAFF.